The 18 T cell receptor beta chains below come from one sample, sequenced in a study of shared clonotypes between healthy human individuals. Sequencing used immunoSEQ multiplex PCR; TCRdb keeps in-frame clones, though not all of them. The sample lists about 520,000 clones, approximately 95% occurring once. The sample was naive CD4+ T cells sorted from blood. Noted subset: CD45RA+ positively selected. The receptors originated from a woman in her 30s in good health.

The gene calls are TRBV28 and TRBJ2-7; the D is unclear. V gave up 5 bases and J gave up 3 bases, with 11 bases separating them. In germline, CDR1 is MDHEN, CDR2 SYDVKM. CDR3 length equals 13 residues. CDR3 nucleotides: TGTGCCAGCAGTCTGGACGGTCTCTACGAGCAGTACTTC. Encoded protein: CASSLDGLYEQYF.

The chain combines TRBV6-6 with TRBJ2-1; a weak D match, TRBD2 (5 bases). V lost 2 bases, J lost 9 bases, and 8 bases lay in between. CDR1 is MNHNY, CDR2 SVGAGI, per germline (reference sequence). The CDR3 is made up of 12 amino acids. CDR3: CASSYRGSEQFF. CDR3 bases: TGTGCCAGCAGTTACCGAGGGAGTGAGCAGTTCTTC.

The V gene is TRBV5-1, the J gene TRBJ2-5, with 11 bases aligning to TRBD1. The CDR3 is 15 amino acids. V shed 4 bases and J 4 bases; nucleotides not matched to a gene: 6. Germline V CDR1 and CDR2: SGHRS, YFSETQ. The CDR3 nucleotides are TGCGCCAGCAGCAACCCGGGACAGGGGGGAGAGACCCAGTACTTC. Translated: CASSNPGQGGETQYF.

J is TRBJ1-4 and V is TRBV5-6; 7 nucleotides line up with TRBD1. Germline V gives CDR1 SGHDT, CDR2 YYEEEE. V was pared by 4 bases and J by 5 bases, with 5 bases of the junction left unmatched. The CDR3 is made up of 14 amino acids. CDR3 in amino acids: CASSLPTGNEKLFF. As DNA, the CDR3 is TGTGCCAGCAGCCTCCCGACAGGGAATGAAAAACTGTTTTTT.

The chain employs TRBV5-1 and TRBJ2-1; 8 bases are a match to TRBD2. The CDR3 is 15 amino acids. Germline CDR1 reads SGHRS; CDR2 reads YFSETQ. The V and J ends lost 0 bases and 4 bases, in that order; junction bases with no gene match: 3. The CDR3 here is CASSLGLASYNEQFF. The CDR3 DNA reads as TGCGCCAGCAGCTTGGGACTAGCGAGTTACAATGAGCAGTTCTTC.

The chain couples TRBV9 to TRBJ1-3; unclear D gene. From germline, CDR1 is SGDLS and CDR2 YYNGEE. Trimming removed 0 bases from V and 1 base from J, with 17 bases in between. The CDR3 contains 18 residues. CDR3 DNA sequence: TGTGCCAGCAGCGTAGAGTTGAGGGTGGAGGGATCTGGAAACACCATATATTTT. This translates into CASSVELRVEGSGNTIYF.

The CDR3 spells CASTWSGQTYEQYF. CDR3 sequence (DNA): TGCGCCAGCACCTGGAGCGGGCAGACCTACGAGCAGTACTTC. The chain recombines TRBV5-1 with TRBJ2-7; D perhaps matches TRBD2 (6 bases). Germline V lookup: CDR1 SGHRS, CDR2 YFSETQ. CDR3 size: 14 residues. With 6 bases removed from V and 2 bases from J, the gap between germline ends came to 15 bases.

The chain combines TRBV5-1 with TRBJ1-1; D is unresolved. Germline V CDR1 and CDR2: SGHRS, YFSETQ. Trimming left V 0 bases short and J 1 base short, with 13 bases between. The CDR3 extends over 16 amino acids. In DNA form, the CDR3 reads TGCGCCAGCAGCTTGGCCACGGACGGACCGAACACTGAAGCTTTCTTT. This encodes CASSLATDGPNTEAFF.

CDR3 coding DNA: TGCGCCAGCAGCCAAGTCTACGGTAATAAGTACGAGCAGTACTTC. Amino acids: CASSQVYGNKYEQYF. V gene TRBV4-1 combines with J gene TRBJ2-7; no firm D call. Trimming left V 1 base short and J 4 bases short, with 14 bases between. Germline V gene sequence: CDR1 MGHRA, CDR2 YSYEKL. There are 15 residues in the CDR3.

CDR3 nucleotide sequence: TGTGCCAGCAGTTATCATACAGGGTTAGCTTTCTTT. It yields the protein CASSYHTGLAFF. The V gene is TRBV6-9, the J gene TRBJ1-1, with a tentative D call TRBD1 (6 bases). The CDR3 covers 12 residues. Trimming shortened V by 2 bases and J by 10 bases, and 11 bases separated the two germline ends. Germline assignment: CDR1 MNHGY and CDR2 SVAAGI.

The chain combines TRBV5-1 with TRBJ2-1, with D possibly TRBD2 on 6 matching bases. The CDR3 sequence is 15 residues long. CDR1 and CDR2 from the germline V gene are SGHRS and YFSETQ. V lost 4 bases to trimming and J lost 8 bases, with 19 bases between them. The CDR3 DNA follows: TGCGCCAGCAGCACCGGGACTGTAAGAGGCGATGAGCAGTTCTTC. It is translated as CASSTGTVRGDEQFF.

A single count supports this clone. This rearrangement joins TRBV19 to TRBJ2-1; D perhaps matches TRBD2 (5 bases). V gave up 7 bases and J gave up 0 bases, with 13 bases separating them. This CDR3 is 15 amino acids long. Germline V gene sequence: CDR1 LNHDA, CDR2 SQIVND (reference sequence). In nucleotides, the CDR3 is TGTGCCAGTAACAAGGACTCAAGCTCCTACAATGAGCAGTTCTTC. As protein: CASNKDSSSYNEQFF.

V and J are TRBV27 and TRBJ1-1; D ambiguous. This CDR3 region has 11 residues. The V end was cut by 6 bases, the J end by 11 bases, with 13 bases between. Germline assignment: CDR1 MNHEY and CDR2 SMNVEV (reference sequence). DNA for the CDR3: TGTGCCAGCAGGGCGGCTAGAGTTGCTTTCTTT. This encodes CASRAARVAFF.

V gene TRBV29-1 combines with J gene TRBJ1-3, with D unresolved. V lost 4 bases to trimming and J lost 4 bases, with 5 bases between them. Germline lookup yields CDR1 SQVTM and CDR2 ANQGSEA. CDR3 length equals 11 residues. CDR3 region: CSVGLGNTIYF. Written as DNA, the CDR3 is TGCAGCGTTGGTCTGGGAAACACCATATATTTT.

The rearrangement joins TRBV7-8 to TRBJ1-1; possible D gene TRBD1, 5 bases. The CDR3 covers 14 residues. The germline V and J ends were trimmed by 0 bases and 4 bases, with 9 bases remaining between them. Looked up from germline, CDR1 is SGHVS and CDR2 is FQNEAQ. CDR3 nucleotides: TGTGCCAGCAGCTTAGCACAGGTGGGCACTGAAGCTTTCTTT. Translated, it gives CASSLAQVGTEAFF.

The V and J genes are TRBV5-1 and TRBJ2-7; TRBD1 aligns across 9 bases. The J segment lost 6 bases and the V segment lost 4 bases, leaving 5 bases of the junction unmatched. This CDR3 contains 13 residues. Germline lookup yields CDR1 SGHRS and CDR2 YFSETQ. This CDR3 reads CASSGGQGLEQYF. CDR3 nucleotide sequence: TGCGCCAGCAGCGGGGGACAGGGACTCGAGCAGTACTTC. The whole variable domain, filled in from reference TRBV5-1 and TRBJ2-7, reads KAGVTQTPRYLIKTRGQQVTLSCSPISGHRSVSWYQQTPGQGLQFLFEYFSETQRNKGNFPGRFSGRQFSNSRSEMNVSTLELGDSALYLCASSGGQGLEQYFGPGTRLTVT.

The rearrangement links TRBV10-2 to TRBJ2-2; 10 bases match TRBD2. The germline CDR1 and CDR2 sequences are WSHSY and SAAADI. The CDR3 loop spans 16 amino acids. V trimming: 4 bases; J trimming: 2 bases; junction bases outside the gene matches: 4. The CDR3 nucleotides are TGCGCCAGCAGTGTAGCGGGAGGTTTTAACACCGGGGAGCTGTTTTTT. It yields the protein CASSVAGGFNTGELFF.

V usage is TRBV29-1 and J usage is TRBJ2-7; 8 positions agree with TRBD2. CDR3 length: 16 amino acids. V was clipped by 6 bases and J by 0 bases; unmatched bases: 13. Germline assignment: CDR1 SQVTM and CDR2 ANQGSEA. The CDR3 DNA follows: TGCAGCGTGGGGGGTGAGCGGGAGAGGAGCTCCTACGAGCAGTACTTC. Its translation is CSVGGERERSSYEQYF.